The 18 T cell receptor beta chains presented below share a single source sample, sequenced in a study of PD-L1 blockade in urothelial cancer. The time point: pretreatment peripheral blood. Libraries were prepared by immunoSEQ multiplex PCR; TCRdb keeps only in-frame clonotypes and omits some of them. This table holds tens of thousands of clones, 60% to 85% found once. The starting material was PBMCs, obtained around atezolizumab (anti-PD-L1) treatment. Every receptor here comes from a man between 65 and 85 years old with urothelial cancer.

V is TRBV13 and J is TRBJ2-5, with 8 positions matching TRBD1. There are 17 residues in the CDR3. Trimming removed 2 bases from V and 2 bases from J; junction bases left unmatched: 10. Germline V lookup: CDR1 PRHDT, CDR2 FYEKMQ (reference sequence). DNA of the CDR3: TGTGCCAGCAGCTTACGAGACAGGGGAGTTGGGCAAGAGACCCAGTACTTC. Residues: CASSLRDRGVGQETQYF.

This clone was detected only a few times. The chain couples TRBV30 to TRBJ1-5; tentatively, D is TRBD1 (5 bases). Germline lookup yields CDR1 GTSNPN and CDR2 SVGIG (reference sequence). The CDR3 sequence is 13 residues long. With 6 bases removed from V and 6 bases from J, the gap between germline ends came to 15 bases. In DNA form, the CDR3 reads TGTGCCTGCCAGGGTTTTGGAACTCAGCCCCAGCATTTT. It specifies CACQGFGTQPQHF.

The rearrangement joins TRBV30 to TRBJ1-2; 8 bases are a match to TRBD1. The V gene's germline CDR1 is GTSNPN and CDR2 SVGIG (reference sequence). CDR3 length equals 14 residues. V shed 1 base, J shed 6 bases, and the junction held 7 bases outside the gene matches. Written as DNA, the CDR3 is TGTGCCTGGAGTGAAGGACTGACAGGGGATGGCTACACCTTC. Translated: CAWSEGLTGDGYTF.

The chain uses TRBV19 and TRBJ1-1, with 9 positions matching TRBD1. J was trimmed by 2 bases and V by 5 bases; bases with no gene match: 6. The CDR3 has 15 amino acids. In germline, CDR1 is LNHDA, CDR2 SQIVND (reference sequence). In nucleotides, the CDR3 is TGTGCCAGTAGTTCACAGGGGGCGGGAAACACTGAAGCTTTCTTT. It specifies CASSSQGAGNTEAFF.

V and J are TRBV6-5 and TRBJ2-1; D may be TRBD2 (6 bases). CDR1 and CDR2 from the germline V gene are MNHEY and SVGAGI. V was trimmed by 6 bases and J by 9 bases, leaving 12 bases between them. This CDR3 has 12 residues. The CDR3 sequence is CASSRAAGEQFF. CDR3 nucleotide sequence: TGTGCCAGCAGCCGAGCAGCGGGTGAGCAGTTCTTC.

A remark on this clone: This sample includes further DNA sequences coding for the same CDR3. The chain couples TRBV6-1 to TRBJ2-5, with 8 bases that match TRBD1. After removal of 4 bases from V and 5 bases from J, the junction contained 6 bases not matched to a gene. Germline CDR1 reads MNHNS; CDR2 reads SASEGT. This CDR3 is built from 14 residues. The CDR3 nucleotides read TGTGCCAGCAGTGTCGCAGGGGGCACGGAGACCCAGTACTTC. It codes for CASSVAGGTETQYF.

This chain links TRBV28 with TRBJ2-2; TRBD2 agrees at 8 bases. Trimming at V came to 8 bases and at J to 0 bases, leaving 11 bases not matched to a gene. Germline CDR1 is MDHEN and CDR2 is SYDVKM. This CDR3 comprises 17 residues. CDR3 loop: CASGRKRLAPNTGELFF. CDR3 coding DNA: TGTGCCAGCGGAAGGAAACGACTAGCGCCGAACACCGGGGAGCTGTTTTTT.

This clone has only one observation. The chain employs TRBV5-4 and TRBJ1-1; 8 positions agree with TRBD1. The junction had 4 bases not matched to a gene; V was cut back by 0 bases and J by 0 bases. This CDR3 contains 16 residues. CDR1 and CDR2 (germline): SGHNT, YYREEE (reference sequence). CDR3 sequence: CASSLGQGLMNTEAFF. In DNA form, the CDR3 reads TGTGCCAGCAGCTTGGGACAGGGGCTCATGAACACTGAAGCTTTCTTT.

This clone has just a few counts. The rearrangement uses TRBV6-5 and TRBJ2-3, with D perhaps TRBD1 (6 bases). This CDR3 spans 15 amino acids. Trimming took off 0 bases at V and 4 bases at J, with 11 bases between the two ends. The germline gives CDR1 MNHEY, CDR2 SVGAGI. CDR3 region: CASSYSNRVADTQYF. The CDR3 DNA reads as TGTGCCAGCAGTTACTCGAACAGGGTCGCAGATACGCAGTATTTT.

This chain connects TRBV10-3 to TRBJ2-1; 11 bases are shared with TRBD2. The CDR3 runs 16 residues. V was pared by 5 bases and J by 10 bases, with 13 bases of the junction left unmatched. Germline CDR1 reads ENHRY; CDR2 reads SYGVKD. The CDR3 is CAISRTSGPPPGEQFF. CDR3 DNA: TGTGCCATCAGTCGGACTAGCGGGCCCCCTCCCGGCGAGCAGTTCTTC.

V is TRBV6-6 and J is TRBJ2-7; TRBD1 aligns across 7 bases. Germline assignment: CDR1 MNHNY and CDR2 SVGAGI (reference sequence). This CDR3 is built from 12 residues. V lost 6 bases, J lost 4 bases, and 3 bases stayed unmatched. For the CDR3, the DNA is TGTGCCAGCAGAAACAGGGGTTACGAGCAGTACTTC. Protein: CASRNRGYEQYF.

The chain recombines TRBV5-1 with TRBJ2-3, with TRBD2 identical over 9 bases. Germline V gene lookup returns CDR1 SGHRS and CDR2 YFSETQ. Unmatched junction bases numbered 8, after V lost 1 base and J lost 5 bases. CDR3 length equals 16 residues. CDR3 nucleotide sequence: TGCGCCAGCAGCTTGACGGGCGGGAGGGCCGTAGATACGCAGTATTTT. Translated, it gives CASSLTGGRAVDTQYF.

The chain uses TRBV28 and TRBJ1-1; a possible D gene is TRBD1 (5 bases). CDR3 length: 16 residues. V dropped 5 bases and J dropped 4 bases, with 20 bases sitting between them. CDR1 MDHEN and CDR2 SYDVKM come from the germline V gene. CDR3: CASSPPWGVGGTEAFF. The CDR3 coding sequence is TGTGCCAGCAGTCCACCTTGGGGGGTTGGGGGCACTGAAGCTTTCTTT.

CDR3 sequence: CASSQDGDRAGTDTQYF. The DNA for the CDR3 is TGTGCCAGCAGCCAAGATGGTGACAGGGCTGGGACAGATACGCAGTATTTT. The genes are TRBV14 and TRBJ2-3, with 7 bases fitting TRBD1. From germline, CDR1 is SGHDN and CDR2 FVKESK. V was pared by 0 bases and J by 3 bases, with 9 bases of the junction left unmatched. CDR3 size: 17 residues.

V and J are TRBV11-3 and TRBJ1-1; 9 positions match TRBD1. The trim removed 4 bases at V and 4 bases at J, leaving 1 base unmatched. The CDR3 sequence is 13 residues long. Looked up from germline, CDR1 is SGHNT and CDR2 is YENEEA. CDR3 sequence reads: CASSSGQGTEAFF. CDR3 DNA sequence: TGTGCCAGCAGCTCGGGACAGGGCACTGAAGCTTTCTTT.

The J gene is TRBJ1-3, the V gene TRBV27; 8 bases line up with TRBD1. The length of the CDR3 is 16 residues. V trimming: 8 bases; J trimming: 2 bases; junction bases outside the gene matches: 11. In germline, CDR1 is MNHEY, CDR2 SMNVEV (reference sequence). In DNA form, the CDR3 reads TGTGCCAGCTCTGGTACAGGGGGGTTAGCTGGAAACACCATATATTTT. It yields the protein CASSGTGGLAGNTIYF.

This sequence joins TRBV6-1 and TRBJ1-2; 7 bases agree with TRBD1. This CDR3 is built from 15 residues. The V segment lost 7 bases and the J segment 3 bases; nucleotides outside the gene matches: 11. Germline V CDR1 and CDR2: MNHNS, SASEGT. The CDR3 nucleotides read TGTGCCAGCATCCGGACAGGACTCTATCACTATGGCTACACCTTC. Translating gives CASIRTGLYHYGYTF.

This clone came up a few times. V usage is TRBV30 and J usage is TRBJ1-2, with 7 bases aligning to TRBD1. V lost 3 bases, J lost 0 bases, and 13 bases stayed unmatched. CDR1 GTSNPN and CDR2 SVGIG come from the germline V gene (reference sequence). CDR3 length: 17 residues. CDR3 in amino acids: CAWSTSGTGAANYGYTF. The CDR3 region has the DNA TGTGCCTGGAGCACATCGGGAACAGGGGCAGCTAACTATGGCTACACCTTC.